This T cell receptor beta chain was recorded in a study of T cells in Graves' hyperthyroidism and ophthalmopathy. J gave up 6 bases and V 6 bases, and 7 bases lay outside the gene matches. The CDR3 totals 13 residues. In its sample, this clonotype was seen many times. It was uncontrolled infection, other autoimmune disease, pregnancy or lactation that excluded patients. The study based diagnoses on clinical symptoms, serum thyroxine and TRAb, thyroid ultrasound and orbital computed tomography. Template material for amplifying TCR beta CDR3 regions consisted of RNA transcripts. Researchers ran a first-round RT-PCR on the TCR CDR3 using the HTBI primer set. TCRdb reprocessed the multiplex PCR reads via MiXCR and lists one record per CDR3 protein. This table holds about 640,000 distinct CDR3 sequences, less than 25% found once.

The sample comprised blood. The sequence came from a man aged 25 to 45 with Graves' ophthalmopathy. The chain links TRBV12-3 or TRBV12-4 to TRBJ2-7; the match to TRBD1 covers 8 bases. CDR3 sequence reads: CASRSTGVGEQYF. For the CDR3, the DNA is TGTGCCAGCAGATCGACAGGGGTGGGCGAGCAGTACTTC.